This T cell receptor beta chain was sequenced during a study of beta chain features in type 1 diabetes. This clone was detected a few times. No antigen is known for it. This CDR3 is 18 amino acids long. In germline, CDR1 is SGHTA, CDR2 FQGNSA. V lost 1 base and J lost 3, with 19 bases in between. Whole-study findings and limits: TCRB CDR3s were moderately but significantly shorter in Type 1 diabetes patients in all four CD4+ subsets. Lower insertion and higher deletion counts appeared at VDJ junctions in type 1 diabetes patients.

TCRB transcripts that were expressed got sequenced, as all of the isolated RNA had been reverse transcribed. Using immunoSEQ multiplex PCR, the repertoire was profiled, and TCRdb retains in-frame clones only, with some absent. This table holds some 700,000 clones, roughly 13% found once. This rearrangement joins TRBV7-2 to TRBJ2-1, with D maybe TRBD2 (6 bases). This TCR was recovered from a man aged 18-30 years with type 1 diabetes. The specimen was naive CD4+ T cells from blood. CDR3 nucleotide sequence: TGTGCCAGCAGCTTAGTTTCGGGCAGCGGGTATATCTACAATGAGCAGTTCTTC. Amino acid sequence: CASSLVSGSGYIYNEQFF.